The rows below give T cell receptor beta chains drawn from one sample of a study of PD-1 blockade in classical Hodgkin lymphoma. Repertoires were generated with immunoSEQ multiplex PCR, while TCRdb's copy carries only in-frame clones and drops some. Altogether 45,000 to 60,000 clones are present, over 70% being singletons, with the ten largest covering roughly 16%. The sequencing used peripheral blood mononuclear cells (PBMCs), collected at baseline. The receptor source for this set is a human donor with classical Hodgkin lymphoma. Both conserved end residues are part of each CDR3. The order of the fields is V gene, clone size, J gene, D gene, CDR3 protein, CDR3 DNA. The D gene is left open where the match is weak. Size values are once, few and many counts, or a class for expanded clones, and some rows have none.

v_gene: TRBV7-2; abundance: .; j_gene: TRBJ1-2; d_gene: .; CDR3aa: CANRRKNYGYTF; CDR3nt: TGTGCCAATAGGCGGAAAAACTATGGCTACACCTTC
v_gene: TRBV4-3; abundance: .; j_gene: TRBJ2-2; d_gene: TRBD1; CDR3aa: CASSPQGYGELFF; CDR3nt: TGCGCCAGCAGCCCACAGGGGTACGGGGAGCTGTTTTTT
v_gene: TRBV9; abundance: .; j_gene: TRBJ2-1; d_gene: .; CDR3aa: CASSVGTTYNEQFF; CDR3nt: TGTGCCAGCAGCGTAGGGACTACTTACAATGAGCAGTTCTTC
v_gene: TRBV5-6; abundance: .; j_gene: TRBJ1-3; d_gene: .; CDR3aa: CASSISNTIYF; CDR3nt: TGTGCCAGCAGTATCTCAAACACCATATATTTT
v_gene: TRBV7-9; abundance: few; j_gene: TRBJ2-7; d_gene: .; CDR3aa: CASSSPGGREQYF; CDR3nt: TGTGCCAGCAGCTCCCCCGGGGGCCGCGAGCAGTACTTC
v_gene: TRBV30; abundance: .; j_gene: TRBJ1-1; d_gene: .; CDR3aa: CAWSRALNTEAFF; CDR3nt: TGTGCCTGGAGTAGGGCATTGAACACTGAAGCTTTCTTT
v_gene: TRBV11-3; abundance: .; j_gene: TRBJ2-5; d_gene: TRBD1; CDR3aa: CASSLGQGAGETQYF; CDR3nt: TGTGCCAGCAGCTTAGGGCAGGGGGCAGGGGAGACCCAGTACTTC
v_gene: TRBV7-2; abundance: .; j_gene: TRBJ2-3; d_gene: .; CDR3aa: CASSLGGANTDTQYF; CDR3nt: TGTGCCAGCAGCTTAGGAGGGGCTAACACAGATACGCAGTATTTT
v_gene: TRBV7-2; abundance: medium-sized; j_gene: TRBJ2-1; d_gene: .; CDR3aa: CASSLGTANEQFF; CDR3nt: TGTGCCAGCAGCTTAGGGACAGCCAATGAGCAGTTCTTC
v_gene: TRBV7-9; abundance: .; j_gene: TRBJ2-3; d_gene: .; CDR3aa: CASSPIGVPNPTDTQYF; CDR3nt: TGTGCCAGCAGCCCCATCGGGGTTCCAAACCCCACAGATACGCAGTATTTT
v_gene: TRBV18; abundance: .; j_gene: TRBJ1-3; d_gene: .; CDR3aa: CASSGSGNTIYF; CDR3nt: TGTGCCAGCTCCGGGTCTGGAAACACCATATATTTT
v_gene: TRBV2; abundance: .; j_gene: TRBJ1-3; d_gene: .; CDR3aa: CATPDTGNTIYF; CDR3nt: TGTGCCACCCCGGACACTGGAAACACCATATATTTT
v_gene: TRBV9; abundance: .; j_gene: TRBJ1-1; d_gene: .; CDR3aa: CASSPSPASEAFF; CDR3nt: TGTGCCAGCAGTCCATCTCCCGCCTCTGAAGCTTTCTTT
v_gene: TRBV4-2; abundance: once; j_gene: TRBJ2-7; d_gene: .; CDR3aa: CASSLTGGEGEQYF; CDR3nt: TGTGCCAGCAGTCTGACTGGGGGAGAGGGCGAGCAGTACTTC
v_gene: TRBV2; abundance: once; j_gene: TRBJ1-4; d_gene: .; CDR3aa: CASSEGDRYNEKLFF; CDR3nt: TGTGCCAGCAGTGAAGGAGATAGATATAATGAAAAACTGTTTTTT
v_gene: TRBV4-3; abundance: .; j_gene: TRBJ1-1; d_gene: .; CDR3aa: CASSQGGDSFHTEAFF; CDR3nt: TGCGCCAGCAGCCAAGGCGGTGACAGTTTCCACACTGAAGCTTTCTTT
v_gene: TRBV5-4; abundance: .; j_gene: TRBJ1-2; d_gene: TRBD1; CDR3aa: CASSRTGANYGYTF; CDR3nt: TGTGCCAGCAGCAGGACAGGCGCTAACTATGGCTACACCTTC
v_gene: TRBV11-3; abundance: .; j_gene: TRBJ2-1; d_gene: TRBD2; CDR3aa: CASSLAWTSGSSYNEQFF; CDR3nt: TGTGCCAGCAGCTTAGCGTGGACTAGCGGGAGCTCCTACAATGAGCAGTTCTTC
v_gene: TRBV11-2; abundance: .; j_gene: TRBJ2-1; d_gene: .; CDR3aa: CASSLAPNNEQFF; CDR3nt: TGTGCCAGCAGCTTAGCCCCCAACAATGAGCAGTTCTTC
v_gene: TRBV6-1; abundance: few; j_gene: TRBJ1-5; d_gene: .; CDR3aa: CASSVPYSSNQPQHF; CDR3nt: TGTGCCAGCAGTGTCCCCTACAGTTCCAATCAGCCCCAGCATTTT
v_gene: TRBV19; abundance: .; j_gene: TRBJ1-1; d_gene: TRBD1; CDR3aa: CASSEGQRDTEAFF; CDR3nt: TGTGCCAGTAGTGAGGGACAGCGGGACACTGAAGCTTTCTTT